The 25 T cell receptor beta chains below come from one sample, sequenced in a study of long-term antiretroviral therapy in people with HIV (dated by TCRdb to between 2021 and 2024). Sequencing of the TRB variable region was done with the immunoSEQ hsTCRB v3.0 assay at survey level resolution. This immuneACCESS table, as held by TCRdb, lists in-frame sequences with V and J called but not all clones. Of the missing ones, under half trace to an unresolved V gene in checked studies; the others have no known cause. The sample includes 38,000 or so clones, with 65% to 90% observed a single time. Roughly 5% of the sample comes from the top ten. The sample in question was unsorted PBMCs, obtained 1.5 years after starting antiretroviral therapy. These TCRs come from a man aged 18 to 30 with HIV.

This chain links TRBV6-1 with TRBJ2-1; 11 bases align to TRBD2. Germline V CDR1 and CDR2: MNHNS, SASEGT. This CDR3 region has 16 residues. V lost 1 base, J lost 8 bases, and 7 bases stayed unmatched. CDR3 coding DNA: TGTGCCAGCAGTGAAGGAACTAGCGGGAGAATCTATGAGCAGTTCTTC. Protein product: CASSEGTSGRIYEQFF.

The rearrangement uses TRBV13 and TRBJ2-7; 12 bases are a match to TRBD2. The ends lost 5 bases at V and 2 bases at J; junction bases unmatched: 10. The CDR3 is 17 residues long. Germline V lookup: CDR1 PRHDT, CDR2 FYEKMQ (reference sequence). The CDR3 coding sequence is TGTGCCAGCAGCCCTTGGGCTAGCGGGAGGGCCCCCTACGAGCAGTACTTC. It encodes CASSPWASGRAPYEQYF. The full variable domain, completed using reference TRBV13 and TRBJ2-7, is AAGVIQSPRHLIKEKRETATLKCYPIPRHDTVYWYQQGPGQDPQFLISFYEKMQSDKGSIPDRFSAQQFSDYHSELNMSSLELGDSALYFCASSPWASGRAPYEQYFGPGTRLTVT.

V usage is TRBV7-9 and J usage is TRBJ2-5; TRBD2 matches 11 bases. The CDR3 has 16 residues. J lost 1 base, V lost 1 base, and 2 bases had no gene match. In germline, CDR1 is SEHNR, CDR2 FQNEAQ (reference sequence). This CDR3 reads CASSLGTSGSQETQYF. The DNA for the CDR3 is TGTGCCAGCAGCTTAGGCACTAGCGGGAGCCAAGAGACCCAGTACTTC.

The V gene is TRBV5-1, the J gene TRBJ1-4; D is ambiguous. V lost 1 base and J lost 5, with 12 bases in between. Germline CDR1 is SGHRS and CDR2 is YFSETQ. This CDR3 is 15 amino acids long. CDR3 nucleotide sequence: TGCGCCAGCAGCTTGTTTTATTCCCCAAATGAAAAACTGTTTTTT. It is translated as CASSLFYSPNEKLFF.

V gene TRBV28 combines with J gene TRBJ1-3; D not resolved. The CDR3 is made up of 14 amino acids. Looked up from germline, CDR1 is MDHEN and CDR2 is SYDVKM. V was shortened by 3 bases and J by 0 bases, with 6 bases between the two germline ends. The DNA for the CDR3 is TGTGCCAGCAGTTTGAGAAGCTCTGGAAACACCATATATTTT. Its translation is CASSLRSSGNTIYF.

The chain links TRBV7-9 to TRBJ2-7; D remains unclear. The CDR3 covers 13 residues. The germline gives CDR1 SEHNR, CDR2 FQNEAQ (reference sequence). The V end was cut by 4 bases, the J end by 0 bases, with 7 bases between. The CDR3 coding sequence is TGTGCCAGCAGCTCGGCAGCCTCCTACGAGCAGTACTTC. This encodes CASSSAASYEQYF.

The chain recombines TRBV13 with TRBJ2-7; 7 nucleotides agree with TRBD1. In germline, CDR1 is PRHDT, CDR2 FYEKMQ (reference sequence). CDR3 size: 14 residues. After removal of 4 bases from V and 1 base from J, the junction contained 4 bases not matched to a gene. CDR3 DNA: TGTGCCAGCAGCTCCGGGGACAGATCCTACGAGCAGTACTTC. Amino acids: CASSSGDRSYEQYF.

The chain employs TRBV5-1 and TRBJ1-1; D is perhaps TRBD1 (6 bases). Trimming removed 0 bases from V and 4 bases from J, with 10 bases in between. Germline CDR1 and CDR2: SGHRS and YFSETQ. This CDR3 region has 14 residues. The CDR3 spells CASSLAQGSTEAFF. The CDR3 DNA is TGCGCCAGCAGCTTGGCCCAGGGGAGCACTGAAGCTTTCTTT.

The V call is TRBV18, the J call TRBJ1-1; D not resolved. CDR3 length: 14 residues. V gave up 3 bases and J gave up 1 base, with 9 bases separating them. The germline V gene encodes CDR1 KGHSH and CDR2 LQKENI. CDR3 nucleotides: TGTGCCAGCTCACCCGTCACGGGGAACACTGAAGCTTTCTTT. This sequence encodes CASSPVTGNTEAFF.

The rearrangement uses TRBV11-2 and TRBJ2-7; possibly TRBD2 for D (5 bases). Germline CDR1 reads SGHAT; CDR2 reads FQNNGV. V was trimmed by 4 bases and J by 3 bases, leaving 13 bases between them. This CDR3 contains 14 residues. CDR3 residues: CASSSWTENYEQYF. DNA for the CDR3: TGTGCCAGCAGCTCATGGACTGAGAACTACGAGCAGTACTTC.

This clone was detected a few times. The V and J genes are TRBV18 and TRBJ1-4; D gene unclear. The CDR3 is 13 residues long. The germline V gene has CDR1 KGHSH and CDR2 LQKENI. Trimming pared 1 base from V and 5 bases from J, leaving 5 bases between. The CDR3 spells CASSPRTNEKLFF. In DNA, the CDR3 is TGTGCCAGCTCACCACGAACAAATGAAAAACTGTTTTTT.

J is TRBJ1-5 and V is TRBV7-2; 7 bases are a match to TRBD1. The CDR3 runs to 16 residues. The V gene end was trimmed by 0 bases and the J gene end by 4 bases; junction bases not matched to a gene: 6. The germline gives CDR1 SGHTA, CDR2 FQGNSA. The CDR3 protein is CASSLARDSPNQPQHF. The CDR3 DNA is TGTGCCAGCAGCTTAGCCAGGGACAGCCCGAATCAGCCCCAGCATTTT.

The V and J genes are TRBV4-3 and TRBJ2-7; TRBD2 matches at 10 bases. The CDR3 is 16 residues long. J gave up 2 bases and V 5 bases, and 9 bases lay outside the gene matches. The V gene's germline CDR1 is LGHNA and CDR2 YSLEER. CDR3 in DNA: TGCGCCAGCAGCTACTCTCTAGCGGGAGTCCCCTACGAGCAGTACTTC. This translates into CASSYSLAGVPYEQYF.

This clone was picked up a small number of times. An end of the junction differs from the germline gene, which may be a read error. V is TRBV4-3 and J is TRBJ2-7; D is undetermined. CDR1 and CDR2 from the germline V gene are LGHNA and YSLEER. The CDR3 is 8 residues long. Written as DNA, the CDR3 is TGCGCCAGCAGCCCAGAGAACTTC. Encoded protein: CASSPENF.

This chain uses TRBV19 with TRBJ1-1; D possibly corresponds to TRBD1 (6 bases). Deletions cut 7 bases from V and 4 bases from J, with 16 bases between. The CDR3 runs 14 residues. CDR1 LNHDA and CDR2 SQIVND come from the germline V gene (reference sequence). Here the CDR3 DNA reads TGTGCCAGTACCCGCAGGGGTTTGGGCACTGAAGCTTTCTTT. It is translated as CASTRRGLGTEAFF.

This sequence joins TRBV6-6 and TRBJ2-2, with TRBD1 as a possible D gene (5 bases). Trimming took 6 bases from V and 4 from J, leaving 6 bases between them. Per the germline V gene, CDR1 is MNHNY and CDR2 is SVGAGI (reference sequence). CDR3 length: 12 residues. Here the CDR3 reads CASRGVTGELFF. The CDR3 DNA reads TGTGCCAGCAGAGGGGTCACCGGGGAGCTGTTTTTT.

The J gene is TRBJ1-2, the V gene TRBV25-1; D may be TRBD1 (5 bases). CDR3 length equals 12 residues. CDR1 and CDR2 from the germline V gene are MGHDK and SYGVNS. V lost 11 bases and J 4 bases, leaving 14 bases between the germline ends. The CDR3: CAAKGPAYGYTF. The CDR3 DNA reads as TGTGCCGCAAAGGGGCCAGCCTATGGCTACACCTTC.

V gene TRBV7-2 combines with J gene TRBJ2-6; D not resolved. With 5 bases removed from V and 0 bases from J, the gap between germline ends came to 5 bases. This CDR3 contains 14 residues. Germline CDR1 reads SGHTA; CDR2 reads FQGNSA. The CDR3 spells CASSRLSGANVLTF. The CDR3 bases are TGTGCCAGCAGCCGTCTCTCTGGGGCCAACGTCCTGACTTTC.

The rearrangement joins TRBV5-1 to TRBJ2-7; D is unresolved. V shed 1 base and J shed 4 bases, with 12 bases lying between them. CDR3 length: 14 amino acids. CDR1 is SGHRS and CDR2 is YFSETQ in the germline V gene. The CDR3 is CASSLLLGAYEQYF. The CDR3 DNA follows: TGCGCCAGCAGCTTGCTCCTAGGAGCATACGAGCAGTACTTC.

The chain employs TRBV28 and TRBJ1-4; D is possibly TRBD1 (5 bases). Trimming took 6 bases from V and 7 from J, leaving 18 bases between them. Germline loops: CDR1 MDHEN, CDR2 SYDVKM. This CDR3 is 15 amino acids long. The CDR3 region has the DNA TGTGCCAGCAGCCAATGGGGGGATGGAGGTGAAAAACTGTTTTTT. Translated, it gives CASSQWGDGGEKLFF.

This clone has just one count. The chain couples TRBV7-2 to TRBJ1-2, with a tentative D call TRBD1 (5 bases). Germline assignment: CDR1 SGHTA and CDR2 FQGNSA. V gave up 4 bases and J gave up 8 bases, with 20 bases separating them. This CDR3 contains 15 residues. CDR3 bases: TGTGCCAGCAGCTGGGGGGTTCGAGGCGCCTCCGGCTACACCTTC. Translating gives CASSWGVRGASGYTF. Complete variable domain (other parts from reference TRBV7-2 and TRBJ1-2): GAGVSQSPSNKVTEKGKDVELRCDPISGHTALYWYRQSLGQGLEFLIYFQGNSAPDKSGLPSDRFSAERTGGSVSTLTIQRTQQEDSAVYLCASSWGVRGASGYTFGSGTRLTVV.

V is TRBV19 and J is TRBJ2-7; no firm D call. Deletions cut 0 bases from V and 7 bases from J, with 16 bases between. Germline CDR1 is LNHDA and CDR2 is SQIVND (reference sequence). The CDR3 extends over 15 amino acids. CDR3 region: CASSIDLFGVGEQYF. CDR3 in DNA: TGTGCCAGTAGTATAGATCTATTTGGGGTCGGAGAGCAGTACTTC.

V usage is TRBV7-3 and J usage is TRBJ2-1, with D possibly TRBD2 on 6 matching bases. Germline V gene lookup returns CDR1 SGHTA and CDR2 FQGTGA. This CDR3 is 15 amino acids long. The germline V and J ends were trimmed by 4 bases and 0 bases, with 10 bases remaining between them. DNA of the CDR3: TGTGCCAGCAGCTACGCCGGGAGCTCCTACAATGAGCAGTTCTTC. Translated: CASSYAGSSYNEQFF.

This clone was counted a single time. The CDR3 sequence: CASLSGETSGRAPYNEQFF. CDR3 DNA sequence: TGTGCCAGCCTCTCTGGGGAGACTAGCGGGAGGGCCCCCTACAATGAGCAGTTCTTC. V usage is TRBV7-8 and J usage is TRBJ2-1; 14 nucleotides match TRBD2. Germline CDR1 and CDR2: SGHVS and FQNEAQ. The CDR3 has 19 residues. Trimming removed 8 bases from V and 2 bases from J; junction bases left unmatched: 14.

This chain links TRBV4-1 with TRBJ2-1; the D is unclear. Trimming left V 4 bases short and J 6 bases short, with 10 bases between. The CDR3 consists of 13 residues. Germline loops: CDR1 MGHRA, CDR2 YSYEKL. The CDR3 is CASSPSLSNEQFF. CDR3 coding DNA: TGCGCCAGCAGCCCAAGCCTTTCCAATGAGCAGTTCTTC.